Following are 32 T cell receptor beta chains from one sample sequenced in a study of blood T cell repertoires in COVID-19. The method was immunoSEQ multiplex PCR; TCRdb's version includes in-frame clones alone and lacks a portion of them. The repertoire holds some 55,000 clones, about 87% seen once, with 6.6% in the top ten. The sequencing input was peripheral blood. Every receptor here comes from a man aged 55-75 years with acute or convalescent COVID-19.

This chain links TRBV9 with TRBJ1-4; 7 nucleotides agree with TRBD1. V lost 4 bases, J lost 0 bases, and 9 bases stayed unmatched. There are 17 residues in the CDR3. Per the germline V gene, CDR1 is SGDLS and CDR2 is YYNGEE. CDR3 in amino acids: CASSPLRDRPTNEKLFF. CDR3 coding DNA: TGTGCCAGCAGCCCACTCAGGGACAGACCAACTAATGAAAAACTGTTTTTT.

The V and J genes are TRBV19 and TRBJ2-1; unclear D gene. Germline V gene lookup returns CDR1 LNHDA and CDR2 SQIVND (reference sequence). CDR3 length equals 14 residues. Trimming removed 5 bases at V and 6 bases at J, with 14 bases between. CDR3 amino acids: CASSYFTRSNEQFF. DNA for the CDR3: TGTGCCAGTAGTTACTTTACGAGGAGCAATGAGCAGTTCTTC.

The chain employs TRBV11-3 and TRBJ2-3, with D unresolved. The CDR3 spans 14 residues. Trimming removed 4 bases from V and 2 bases from J, with 10 bases in between. Per the germline V gene, CDR1 is SGHNT and CDR2 is YENEEA. DNA for the CDR3: TGTGCCAGCAGCTACAGACGGTACACAGATACGCAGTATTTT. Amino acids: CASSYRRYTDTQYF.

This clone was seen only once. This chain uses TRBV6-1 with TRBJ2-1, with 10 nucleotides matching TRBD2. V shed 2 bases and J 9 bases; nucleotides not matched to a gene: 13. Germline lookup yields CDR1 MNHNS and CDR2 SASEGT. The CDR3 has 17 amino acids. CDR3 protein: CASSERSSGGFSVEQFF. The CDR3, as DNA: TGTGCCAGCAGTGAACGTAGTAGCGGGGGGTTCAGCGTTGAGCAGTTCTTC.

The genes are TRBV7-2 and TRBJ1-2, with a tentative D call TRBD1 (5 bases). The germline gives CDR1 SGHTA, CDR2 FQGNSA. This CDR3 has 15 amino acids. Deletions cut 2 bases from V and 4 bases from J, with 14 bases between. The CDR3 spells CASSLSPGGFYGYTF. CDR3 nucleotides: TGTGCCAGCAGCTTAAGTCCCGGGGGTTTCTATGGCTACACCTTC.

This chain links TRBV4-1 with TRBJ1-5; possibly TRBD1 for D (5 bases). This CDR3 comprises 15 residues. The germline gives CDR1 MGHRA, CDR2 YSYEKL. V lost 6 bases and J 0 bases, leaving 12 bases between the germline ends. This CDR3 is CASSLQETSNQPQHF. In DNA, the CDR3 is TGCGCCAGCAGTCTACAGGAGACTAGCAATCAGCCCCAGCATTTT.

The chain carries TRBV27 and TRBJ2-7; a weak D match, TRBD1 (5 bases). Trimming removed 8 bases from V and 2 bases from J, with 19 bases in between. The germline V gene has CDR1 MNHEY and CDR2 SMNVEV (reference sequence). The length of the CDR3 is 15 residues. DNA for the CDR3: TGTGCCAGCGCCCCGGACCGACAGTTCACCTACGAGCAGTACTTC. It translates to CASAPDRQFTYEQYF.

This chain joins TRBV19 and TRBJ2-3; 12 nucleotides agree with TRBD2. After removal of 3 bases from V and 5 bases from J, the junction contained 3 bases not matched to a gene. This CDR3 has 15 residues. Germline V gene sequence: CDR1 LNHDA, CDR2 SQIVND (reference sequence). CDR3 loop: CASSIGLAGKDTQYF. In DNA form, the CDR3 reads TGTGCCAGTAGTATCGGACTAGCGGGGAAAGATACGCAGTATTTT.

The V gene is TRBV6-5, the J gene TRBJ2-1; tentative D call: TRBD2 (5 bases). Germline V gene data show CDR1 as MNHEY and CDR2 as SVGAGI. The V end lost 7 bases, the J end lost 3 bases, and 16 bases lay between the germline ends. The CDR3 runs to 15 residues. The CDR3: CASMYSAFRYNEQFF. The CDR3 DNA is TGTGCCAGCATGTATAGCGCGTTTCGCTACAATGAGCAGTTCTTC.

The chain recombines TRBV5-6 with TRBJ1-5; D is unclear. This CDR3 has 12 amino acids. V was pared by 4 bases and J by 5 bases, with 7 bases between. CDR1 is SGHDT and CDR2 is YYEEEE in the germline V gene. The CDR3 coding sequence is TGTGCCAGCAGCACCAGATATCAGCCCCAGCATTTT. It is translated as CASSTRYQPQHF.

The CDR3 DNA sequence: TGTGCCAGCAGCCAACAGGGGAGTTCACCCCTCCACTTT. Translating gives CASSQQGSSPLHF. V is TRBV14 and J is TRBJ1-6; possibly TRBD1 for D (6 bases). The V gene lost 2 bases and the J gene lost 9 bases, with 8 bases spanning the gap. Germline V gene sequence: CDR1 SGHDN, CDR2 FVKESK. This CDR3 spans 13 amino acids.

The chain links TRBV6-2 or TRBV6-3 to TRBJ2-7, with a weak D call TRBD1 (6 bases). The CDR3 loop spans 15 amino acids. Trimming cost V 5 bases and J 1 base, with 15 bases left between them. CDR1 is MNHEY, CDR2 SVGEGT, per germline. In DNA form, the CDR3 reads TGTGCCAGCAGTCCCCTCCAGGGGAAATCCTACGAGCAGTACTTC. Translation: CASSPLQGKSYEQYF.

This sequence joins TRBV24-1 and TRBJ2-3; perhaps TRBD1 as D (6 bases). Germline lookup yields CDR1 KGHDR and CDR2 SFDVKD. V gave up 3 bases and J gave up 3 bases, with 15 bases separating them. The CDR3 consists of 16 residues. The CDR3 DNA is TGTGCCACCAGTGATCGCGCACACAGGGTTACAGATACGCAGTATTTT. This codes for CATSDRAHRVTDTQYF.

The chain has TRBV3-1 (or the pseudogene TRBV3-2) and TRBJ2-3; possibly TRBD2 for D (6 bases). V shed 0 bases and J shed 1 base, with 8 bases lying between them. This CDR3 has 15 residues. Germline values: CDR1 LGHDT, CDR2 YNNKEL (reference sequence). CDR3 protein: CASSQDPGGTDTQYF. In DNA form, the CDR3 reads TGTGCCAGCAGCCAAGATCCGGGGGGCACAGATACGCAGTATTTT.

This clone was found once. The chain employs TRBV3-1 (or the pseudogene TRBV3-2) and TRBJ1-1; the D is unclear. V lost 1 base to trimming and J lost 0 bases, with 9 bases between them. Germline CDR1 reads LGHDT; CDR2 reads YNNKEL (reference sequence). The CDR3 totals 15 residues. The CDR3 DNA sequence: TGTGCCAGCAGCCAAGGATGGAGCATGAACACTGAAGCTTTCTTT. Translated: CASSQGWSMNTEAFF.

This clone was recorded only once. The rearrangement uses TRBV3-1 (or the pseudogene TRBV3-2) and TRBJ1-2; 10 bases align to TRBD1. The trim removed 3 bases at V and 7 bases at J, leaving 8 bases unmatched. Germline-derived CDR1 and CDR2 are LGHDT and YNNKEL (reference sequence). The CDR3 is made up of 15 amino acids. CDR3 in amino acids: CASSHRDRGWSGYTF. DNA for the CDR3: TGTGCCAGCAGCCACCGGGACAGGGGATGGAGTGGCTACACCTTC.

This clone was counted a single time. V gene TRBV29-1 combines with J gene TRBJ1-1; 7 bases are shared with TRBD1. With V trimmed by 4 bases and J by 0 bases, 2 bases remained unmatched. CDR3 size: 13 residues. Per the germline V gene, CDR1 is SQVTM and CDR2 is ANQGSEA. In nucleotides, the CDR3 is TGCAGCGTTGTCGGGACAGTGAACACTGAAGCTTTCTTT. This sequence encodes CSVVGTVNTEAFF. The variable domain in full, with the rest retrieved from reference TRBV29-1 and TRBJ1-1, is SAVISQKPSRDICQRGTSLTIQCQVDSQVTMMFWYRQQPGQSLTLIATANQGSEATYESGFVIDKFPISRPNLTFSTLTVSNMSPEDSSIYLCSVVGTVNTEAFFGQGTRLTVV.

This rearrangement joins TRBV5-1 to TRBJ2-2; 7 positions match TRBD2. The CDR3 is made up of 16 amino acids. Unmatched junction bases numbered 10, after V lost 4 bases and J lost 4 bases. In germline, CDR1 is SGHRS, CDR2 YFSETQ. The CDR3 coding sequence is TGCGCCAGCAGCGACCTTCTAGCGGCATCCACCGGGGAGCTGTTTTTT. It yields the protein CASSDLLAASTGELFF. The full variable domain, with the rest looked up from reference TRBV5-1 and TRBJ2-2, is KAGVTQTPRYLIKTRGQQVTLSCSPISGHRSVSWYQQTPGQGLQFLFEYFSETQRNKGNFPGRFSGRQFSNSRSEMNVSTLELGDSALYLCASSDLLAASTGELFFGEGSRLTVL.

J is TRBJ1-1 and V is TRBV14; no reliable D call. Germline V gene lookup returns CDR1 SGHDN and CDR2 FVKESK. The CDR3 contains 14 residues. V lost 4 bases, J lost 1 base, and 10 bases lay in between. In DNA form, the CDR3 reads TGTGCCAGCAGCCTGTTAAACACGAACACTGAAGCTTTCTTT. This gives the protein CASSLLNTNTEAFF.

The chain combines TRBV7-2 with TRBJ1-6; D might be TRBD1 (5 bases). This CDR3 comprises 15 residues. The V end lost 1 base, the J end lost 10 bases, and 14 bases lay between the germline ends. CDR1 and CDR2 from the germline V gene are SGHTA and FQGNSA. The CDR3 spells CASSLGGRALSPLHF. The CDR3 nucleotides read TGTGCCAGCAGCTTAGGGGGCAGGGCGCTCTCACCCCTCCACTTT.

By proportion, this clone is hyperexpanded. The rearrangement joins TRBV5-4 to TRBJ1-1, with D tentatively TRBD1 (5 bases). Trimming shortened V by 0 bases and J by 0 bases, and 9 bases separated the two germline ends. The germline V gene encodes CDR1 SGHNT and CDR2 YYREEE (reference sequence). The CDR3 contains 15 residues. The CDR3 is CASSLEKGVNTEAFF. The CDR3 DNA reads as TGTGCCAGCAGCTTGGAGAAAGGGGTGAACACTGAAGCTTTCTTT.

The chain is built from TRBV4-3 and TRBJ2-1; 9 nucleotides match TRBD1. V was clipped by 5 bases and J by 7 bases; unmatched bases: 12. CDR1 and CDR2 from the germline V gene are LGHNA and YSLEER. The CDR3 consists of 16 residues. The DNA of the CDR3 is TGCGCCAGCAGCGCGAAGAGGGACAGGGTGTCAAATGAGCAGTTCTTC. This translates into CASSAKRDRVSNEQFF.

The chain couples TRBV30 to TRBJ1-3; TRBD1 matches 9 bases. The CDR3 contains 17 residues. The germline CDR1 and CDR2 sequences are GTSNPN and SVGIG (reference sequence). J was trimmed by 5 bases and V by 0 bases; bases with no gene match: 11. CDR3 DNA sequence: TGTGCCTGGAGTGTACTTGGGACAGGGAAGGTGAGAAACACCATATATTTT. Its translation: CAWSVLGTGKVRNTIYF.

The genes are TRBV19 and TRBJ1-6; D is possibly TRBD1 (5 bases). CDR3 length: 14 amino acids. The germline CDR1 and CDR2 sequences are LNHDA and SQIVND (reference sequence). V shed 4 bases and J shed 9 bases, with 13 bases lying between them. The DNA of the CDR3 is TGTGCCAGTAGTAGTGAAGGGGTTGGTTCACCCCTCCACTTT. It encodes CASSSEGVGSPLHF.

J is TRBJ2-3 and V is TRBV19; D might be TRBD1 (5 bases). The CDR3 has 16 amino acids. In germline, CDR1 is LNHDA, CDR2 SQIVND (reference sequence). V lost 0 bases, J lost 2 bases, and 12 bases lay in between. CDR3 region: CASSIEQGRLTDTQYF. The CDR3 DNA reads as TGTGCCAGTAGTATAGAGCAGGGAAGGCTCACAGATACGCAGTATTTT.

This chain uses TRBV2 with TRBJ1-2; no clear D. Trimming left V 3 bases short and J 2 bases short, with 7 bases between. This CDR3 is 13 amino acids long. CDR1 is SNHLY, CDR2 FYNNEI, per germline. The CDR3 coding sequence is TGTGCCAGCAGTGATGGCACCAACTATGGCTACACCTTC. Its translation is CASSDGTNYGYTF. Complete variable domain (other parts from reference TRBV2 and TRBJ1-2): EPEVTQTPSHQVTQMGQEVILRCVPISNHLYFYWYRQILGQKVEFLVSFYNNEISEKSEIFDDQFSVERPDGSNFTLKIRSTKLEDSAMYFCASSDGTNYGYTFGSGTRLTVV.

This clone occurred once. The chain has TRBV19 and TRBJ1-2, with TRBD1 matching 7 bases. Germline lookup yields CDR1 LNHDA and CDR2 SQIVND (reference sequence). The CDR3 contains 12 residues. V lost 9 bases to trimming and J lost 8 bases; unmatched junction nucleotides: 9. The CDR3 reads CASYTGAGGYTF. CDR3 sequence (DNA): TGTGCCAGCTATACAGGGGCTGGCGGCTACACCTTC. Full variable domain (outside the CDR3, taken from reference TRBV19 and TRBJ1-2): DGGITQSPKYLFRKEGQNVTLSCEQNLNHDAMYWYRQDPGQGLRLIYYSQIVNDFQKGDIAEGYSVSREKKESFPLTVTSAQKNPTAFYLCASYTGAGGYTFGSGTRLTVV.

V and J are TRBV5-5 and TRBJ2-1; D perhaps matches TRBD1 (5 bases). The V end lost 1 base, the J end lost 9 bases, and 17 bases lay between the germline ends. The CDR3 is 15 amino acids. Germline V gives CDR1 SGHKS, CDR2 YYEKEE (reference sequence). The CDR3 coding sequence is TGTGCCAGCAGCTTGTGGTCCCAGGGTGTCGGTGAGCAGTTCTTC. Protein sequence: CASSLWSQGVGEQFF.

This chain links TRBV19 with TRBJ2-7, with no clear D. Germline-derived CDR1 and CDR2 are LNHDA and SQIVND (reference sequence). The V end lost 3 bases, the J end lost 6 bases, and 12 bases lay between the germline ends. CDR3 length: 13 residues. CDR3 DNA: TGTGCCAGTAGTATCCGTATTCAGCGCGAGCAGTACTTC. Translating gives CASSIRIQREQYF.

J is TRBJ2-3 and V is TRBV3-1 (or the pseudogene TRBV3-2); D is unresolved. Per germline, CDR1 LGHDT and CDR2 YNNKEL (reference sequence). V was shortened by 3 bases and J by 6 bases, with 4 bases between the two germline ends. This CDR3 is 11 amino acids long. CDR3 sequence: CASSQRDTQYF. The CDR3 nucleotides are TGTGCCAGCAGCCAGAGGGATACGCAGTATTTT.

The CDR3 reads CATSRYQGMEETQYF. In DNA, the CDR3 is TGTGCCACCAGCAGATACCAGGGGATGGAGGAGACCCAGTACTTC. The V call is TRBV15, the J call TRBJ2-5; TRBD1 might be the D (6 bases). The V end was cut by 2 bases, the J end by 5 bases, with 15 bases between. The CDR3 spans 15 residues. Germline CDR1 and CDR2: LNHNV and YYDKDF (reference sequence).

This chain connects TRBV5-4 to TRBJ1-1; D may be TRBD1 (6 bases). V shed 7 bases and J shed 1 base, with 17 bases lying between them. Germline loops: CDR1 SGHNT, CDR2 YYREEE (reference sequence). The CDR3 spans 15 residues. The CDR3 DNA reads as TGTGCCAGCTTCCCAGGCCGGGACAAGAACACTGAAGCTTTCTTT. Its translation: CASFPGRDKNTEAFF.